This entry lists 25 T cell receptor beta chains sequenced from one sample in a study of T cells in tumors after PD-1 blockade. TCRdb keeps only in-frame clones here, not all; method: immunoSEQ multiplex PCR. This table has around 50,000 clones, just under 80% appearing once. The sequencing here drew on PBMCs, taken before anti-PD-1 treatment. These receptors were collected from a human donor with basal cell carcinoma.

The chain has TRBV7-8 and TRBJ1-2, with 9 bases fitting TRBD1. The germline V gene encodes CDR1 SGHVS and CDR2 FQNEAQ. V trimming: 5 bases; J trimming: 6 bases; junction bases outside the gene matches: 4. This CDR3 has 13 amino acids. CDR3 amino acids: CASSLRDRDGYTF. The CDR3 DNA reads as TGTGCCAGCAGCCTTCGGGACAGGGATGGCTACACCTTC.

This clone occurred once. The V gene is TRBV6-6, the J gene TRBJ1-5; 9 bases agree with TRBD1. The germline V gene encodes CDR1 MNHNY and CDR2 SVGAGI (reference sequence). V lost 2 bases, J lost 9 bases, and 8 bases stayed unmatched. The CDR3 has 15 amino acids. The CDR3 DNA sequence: TGTGCCAGCAGTTACAGCACAGGGGGCTCTGGGCCCCAGCATTTT. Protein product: CASSYSTGGSGPQHF.

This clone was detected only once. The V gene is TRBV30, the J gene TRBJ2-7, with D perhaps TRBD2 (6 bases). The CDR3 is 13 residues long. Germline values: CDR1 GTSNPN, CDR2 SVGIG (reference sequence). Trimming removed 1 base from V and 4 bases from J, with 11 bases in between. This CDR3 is CAWSGGLSYEQYF. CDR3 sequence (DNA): TGTGCCTGGAGTGGGGGACTGAGTTACGAGCAGTACTTC.

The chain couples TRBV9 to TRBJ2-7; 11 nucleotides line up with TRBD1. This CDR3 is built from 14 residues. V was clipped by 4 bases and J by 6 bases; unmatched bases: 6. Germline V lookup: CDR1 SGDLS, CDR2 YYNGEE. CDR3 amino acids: CASSPQGTGGEQYF. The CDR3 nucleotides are TGTGCCAGCAGCCCCCAGGGGACAGGGGGCGAGCAGTACTTC. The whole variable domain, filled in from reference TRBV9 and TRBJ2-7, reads DSGVTQTPKHLITATGQRVTLRCSPRSGDLSVYWYQQSLDQGLQFLIQYYNGEERAKGNILERFSAQQFPDLHSELNLSSLELGDSALYFCASSPQGTGGEQYFGPGTRLTVT.

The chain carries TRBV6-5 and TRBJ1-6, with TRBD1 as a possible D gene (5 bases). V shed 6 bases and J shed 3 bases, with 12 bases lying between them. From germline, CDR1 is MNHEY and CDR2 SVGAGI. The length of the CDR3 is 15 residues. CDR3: CASSPSDSYNSPLHF. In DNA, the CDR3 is TGTGCCAGCAGCCCCTCTGACAGCTATAATTCACCCCTCCACTTT.

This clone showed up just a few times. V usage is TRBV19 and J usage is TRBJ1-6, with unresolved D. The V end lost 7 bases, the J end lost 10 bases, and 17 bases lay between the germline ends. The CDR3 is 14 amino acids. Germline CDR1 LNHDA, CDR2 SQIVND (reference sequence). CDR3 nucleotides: TGTGCCAGTACCTTACAGACCGGAGGCTCACCCCTCCACTTT. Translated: CASTLQTGGSPLHF.

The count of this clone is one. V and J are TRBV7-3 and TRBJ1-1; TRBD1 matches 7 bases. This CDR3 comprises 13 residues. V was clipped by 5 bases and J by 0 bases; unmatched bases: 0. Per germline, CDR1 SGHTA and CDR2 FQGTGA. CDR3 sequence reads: CASSQGVNTEAFF. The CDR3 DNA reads TGTGCCAGCAGCCAGGGGGTGAACACTGAAGCTTTCTTT. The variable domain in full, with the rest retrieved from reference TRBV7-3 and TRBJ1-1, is GAGVSQTPSNKVTEKGKYVELRCDPISGHTALYWYRQSLGQGPEFLIYFQGTGAADDSGLPNDRFFAVRPEGSVSTLKIQRTERGDSAVYLCASSQGVNTEAFFGQGTRLTVV.

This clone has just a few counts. The CDR3 spells CASSFGPGRAGEQFF. The DNA for the CDR3 is TGCGCCAGCAGCTTTGGCCCCGGGAGGGCCGGTGAGCAGTTCTTC. The chain combines TRBV5-1 with TRBJ2-1; 8 bases align to TRBD2. The CDR3 covers 15 residues. Germline values: CDR1 SGHRS, CDR2 YFSETQ. The V segment lost 2 bases and the J segment 9 bases; nucleotides outside the gene matches: 10.

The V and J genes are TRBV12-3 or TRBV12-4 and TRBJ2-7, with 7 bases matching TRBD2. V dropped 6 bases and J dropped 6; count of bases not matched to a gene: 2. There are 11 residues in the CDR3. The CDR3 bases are TGTGCCAGCAGCTCGGGAGGCGAGCAGTACTTC. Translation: CASSSGGEQYF.

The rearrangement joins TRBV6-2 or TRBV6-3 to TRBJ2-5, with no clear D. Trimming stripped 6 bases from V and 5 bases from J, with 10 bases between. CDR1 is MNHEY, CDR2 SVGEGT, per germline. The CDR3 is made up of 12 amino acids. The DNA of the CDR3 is TGTGCCAGCAGCACGTTCGAGGAGACCCAGTACTTC. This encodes CASSTFEETQYF.

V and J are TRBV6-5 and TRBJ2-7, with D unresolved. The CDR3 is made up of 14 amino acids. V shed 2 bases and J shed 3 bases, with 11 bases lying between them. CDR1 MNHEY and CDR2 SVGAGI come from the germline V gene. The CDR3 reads CASSYGRRGYEQYF. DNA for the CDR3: TGTGCCAGCAGTTACGGTCGGCGCGGCTACGAGCAGTACTTC.

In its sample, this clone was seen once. CDR3 in amino acids: CASNLGTQNTDTQYF. The CDR3 DNA sequence: TGCGCCAGCAACCTCGGGACCCAGAACACAGATACGCAGTATTTT. V gene TRBV5-1 combines with J gene TRBJ2-3; D tentatively fits TRBD1 or TRBD2 (5 bases each). CDR1 and CDR2 from the germline V gene are SGHRS and YFSETQ. Trimming shortened V by 6 bases and J by 2 bases, and 16 bases separated the two germline ends. The CDR3 runs to 15 residues.

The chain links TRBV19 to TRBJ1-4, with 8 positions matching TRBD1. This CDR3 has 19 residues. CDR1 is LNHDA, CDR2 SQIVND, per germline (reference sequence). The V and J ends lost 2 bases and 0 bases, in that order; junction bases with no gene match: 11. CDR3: CASSIRGTGFPSTNEKLFF. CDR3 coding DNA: TGTGCCAGTAGTATACGCGGGACAGGCTTTCCATCAACTAATGAAAAACTGTTTTTT.

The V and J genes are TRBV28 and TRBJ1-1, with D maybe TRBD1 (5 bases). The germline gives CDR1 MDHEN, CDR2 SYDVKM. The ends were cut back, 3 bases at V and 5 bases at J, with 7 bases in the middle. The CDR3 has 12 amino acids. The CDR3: CASSFRGTEAFF. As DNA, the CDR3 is TGTGCCAGCAGTTTCCGGGGGACTGAAGCTTTCTTT.

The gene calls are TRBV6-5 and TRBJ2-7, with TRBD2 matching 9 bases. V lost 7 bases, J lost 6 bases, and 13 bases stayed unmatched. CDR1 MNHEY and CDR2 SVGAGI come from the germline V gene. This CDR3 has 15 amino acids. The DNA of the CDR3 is TGTGCCAGCACCCCGCCCGGGACTAGCTTAGGCGAGCAGTACTTC. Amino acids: CASTPPGTSLGEQYF.

The DNA for the CDR3 is TGTGCCAGTAGTATAGGACTCACCAACACTGAAGCTTTCTTT. Its protein is CASSIGLTNTEAFF. V is TRBV19 and J is TRBJ1-1; D call uncertain. The V and J ends lost 1 base and 2 bases respectively, with 8 bases between them. The CDR3 is 14 amino acids. The germline V gene has CDR1 LNHDA and CDR2 SQIVND (reference sequence).

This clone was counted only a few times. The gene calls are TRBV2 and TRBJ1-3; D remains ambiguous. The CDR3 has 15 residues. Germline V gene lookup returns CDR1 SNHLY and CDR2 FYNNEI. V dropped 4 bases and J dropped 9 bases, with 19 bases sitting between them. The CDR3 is CASSAPLGFGGTIYF. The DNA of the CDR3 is TGTGCCAGCAGTGCCCCCTTAGGGTTTGGTGGCACCATATATTTT.

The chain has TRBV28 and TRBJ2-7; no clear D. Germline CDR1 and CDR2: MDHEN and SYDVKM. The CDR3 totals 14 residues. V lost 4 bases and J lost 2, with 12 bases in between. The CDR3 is CASSSLLDPYEQYF. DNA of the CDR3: TGTGCCAGCAGTTCCCTATTGGATCCCTACGAGCAGTACTTC.

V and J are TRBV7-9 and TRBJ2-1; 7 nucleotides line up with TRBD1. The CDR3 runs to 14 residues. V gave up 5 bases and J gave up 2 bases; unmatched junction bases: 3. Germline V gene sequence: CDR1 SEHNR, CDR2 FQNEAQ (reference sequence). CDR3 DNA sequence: TGTGCCAGCAGCACAGGGGTGCCCTACAATGAGCAGTTCTTC. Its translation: CASSTGVPYNEQFF.

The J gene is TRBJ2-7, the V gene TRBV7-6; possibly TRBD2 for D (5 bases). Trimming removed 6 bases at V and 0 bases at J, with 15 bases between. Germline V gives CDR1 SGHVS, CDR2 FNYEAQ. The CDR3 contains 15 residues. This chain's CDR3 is CASSRGGVASYEQYF. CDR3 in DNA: TGTGCCAGCAGTCGGGGTGGGGTAGCCTCCTACGAGCAGTACTTC.

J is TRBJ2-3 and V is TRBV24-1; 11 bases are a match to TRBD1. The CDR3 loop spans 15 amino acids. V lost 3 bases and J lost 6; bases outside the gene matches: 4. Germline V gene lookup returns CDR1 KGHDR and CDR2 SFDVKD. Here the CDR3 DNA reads TGTGCCACCAGTGATACCCGGGACAGGGGGGATACGCAGTATTTT. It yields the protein CATSDTRDRGDTQYF.

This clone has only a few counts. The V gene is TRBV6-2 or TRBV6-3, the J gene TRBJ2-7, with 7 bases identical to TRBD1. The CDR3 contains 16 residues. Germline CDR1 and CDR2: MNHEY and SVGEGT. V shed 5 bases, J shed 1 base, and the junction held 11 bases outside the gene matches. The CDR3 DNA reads TGTGCCAGCAGTCCGCTGAGGACAGGAGTTTCCTACGAGCAGTACTTC. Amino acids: CASSPLRTGVSYEQYF.

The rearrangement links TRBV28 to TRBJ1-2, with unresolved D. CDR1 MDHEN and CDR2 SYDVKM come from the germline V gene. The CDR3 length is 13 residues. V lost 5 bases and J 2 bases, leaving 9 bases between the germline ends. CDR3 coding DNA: TGTGCCAGCAGTAGAGACCGAAACTATGGCTACACCTTC. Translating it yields CASSRDRNYGYTF.

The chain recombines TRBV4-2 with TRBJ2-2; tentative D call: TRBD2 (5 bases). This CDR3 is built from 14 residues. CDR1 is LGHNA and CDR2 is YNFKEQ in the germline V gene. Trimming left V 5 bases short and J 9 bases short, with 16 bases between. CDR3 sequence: CASSTRTSHRELFF. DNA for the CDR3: TGTGCCAGCAGCACACGGACTTCCCACCGGGAGCTGTTTTTT.

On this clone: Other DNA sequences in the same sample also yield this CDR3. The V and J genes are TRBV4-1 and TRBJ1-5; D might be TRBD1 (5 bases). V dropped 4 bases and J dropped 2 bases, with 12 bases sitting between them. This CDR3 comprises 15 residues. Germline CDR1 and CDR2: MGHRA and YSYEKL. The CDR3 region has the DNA TGCGCCAGCAGCCTAAGGGTGGGGGGCAATCAGCCCCAGCATTTT. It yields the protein CASSLRVGGNQPQHF.